The clone carrying this TCR beta chain was found a few times. What it recognizes is unknown. The data derive from a study of early T cells in non-severe SARS-CoV-2 infection. Study-wide background: RNA in bulk from unsorted whole blood was sequenced, and chains were unpaired. Study observations and caveats: Anti-spike CD8 responses were favored by VDJdb matching, which missed private and CD4 specificities.

Individual cDNA molecules received unique molecular identifiers. TCRdb reanalysed the 5' RACE reads using MiXCR and keeps one entry per CDR3 protein. The repertoire holds 50,000 to 70,000 distinct CDR3 sequences, with 10% as singletons. The CDR3 runs 16 residues. Germline CDR1 is SEHNR and CDR2 is FQNEAQ (reference sequence). The V segment lost 4 bases and the J segment 4 bases; nucleotides outside the gene matches: 8. Sequenced material: whole blood. The clonotype comes from an adult who was a healthcare worker with PCR-confirmed SARS-CoV-2 infection or an uninfected control (not recorded which). V gene TRBV7-9 combines with J gene TRBJ2-5; 11 bases fit TRBD1. The CDR3 sequence is CASSSKWTGGAETQYF. DNA for the CDR3: TGTGCCAGCAGCTCAAAGTGGACAGGGGGCGCAGAGACCCAGTACTTC.